The 24 T cell receptor beta chains below come from one sample, sequenced in a study of T cell repertoires in cytomegalovirus infection. What these receptors recognize is not known. TCRdb passed the reads through MiXCR, listing each CDR3 protein once. Counted here are a few hundred thousand distinct CDR3 sequences, 40% occurring once; the ten biggest clones make up about half. The sequencing used cultured PBMCs, collected from culture after CMV antigen stimulation. All receptors come from a human donor in good health (CMV status not recorded). Some clones in this sample may be carry-over from other donors' samples.

The chain recombines TRBV19 with TRBJ2-7, with TRBD1 matching over 9 bases. Germline CDR1 and CDR2: LNHDA and SQIVND (reference sequence). The CDR3 is made up of 15 amino acids. Trimming took 6 bases from V and 6 from J; bases not matched to a gene: 12. DNA of the CDR3: TGTGCCAGTAGGCGAGTGGGACAGGGCTGGTCCGAGCAGTACTTC. Translated, it gives CASRRVGQGWSEQYF.

The V gene is TRBV6-6, the J gene TRBJ1-6, with 9 bases fitting TRBD1. CDR3 length: 16 amino acids. CDR1 and CDR2 (germline): MNHNY, SVGAGI (reference sequence). V was pared by 6 bases and J by 7 bases, with 10 bases of the junction left unmatched. CDR3 in amino acids: CASRRPGTGNNSPLHF. The CDR3 DNA is TGTGCCAGCAGACGTCCCGGGACAGGGAACAATTCACCCCTCCACTTT.

The chain recombines TRBV12-3 or TRBV12-4 with TRBJ2-7; TRBD2 is a possible D gene (6 bases). The CDR3 has 15 residues. The germline V and J ends were trimmed by 6 bases and 6 bases, with 21 bases remaining between them. The CDR3 spells CASSSLRGNSPEQYF. The CDR3 DNA sequence: TGTGCCAGCAGCTCCCTCCGGGGGAACTCCCCCGAGCAGTACTTC.

V and J are TRBV4-1 and TRBJ2-2, with unresolved D. CDR3 length: 16 residues. Per the germline V gene, CDR1 is MGHRA and CDR2 is YSYEKL. V lost 0 bases, J lost 4 bases, and 12 bases lay in between. CDR3 bases: TGCGCCAGCAGCCAAGAATTCGGGCGAAGCACCGGGGAGCTGTTTTTT. Its protein product is CASSQEFGRSTGELFF.

Ten or more counts support this clonotype. V is TRBV7-2 and J is TRBJ2-1; 10 bases line up with TRBD2. The CDR3 spans 17 residues. V trimming: 5 bases; J trimming: 5 bases; junction bases outside the gene matches: 12. Germline lookup yields CDR1 SGHTA and CDR2 FQGNSA. In DNA, the CDR3 is TGTGCCAGCAGCCAAGGAGGGTCTAGCGGGGGTCACAATGAGCAGTTCTTC. Translated: CASSQGGSSGGHNEQFF.

This clonotype was seen only a few times. The rearrangement uses TRBV19 and TRBJ2-3, with TRBD2 matching over 10 bases. Germline loops: CDR1 LNHDA, CDR2 SQIVND (reference sequence). The junction had 8 bases not matched to a gene; V was cut back by 4 bases and J by 4 bases. The CDR3 extends over 16 amino acids. The CDR3 loop is CASSKSGGARADTQYF. The CDR3 DNA reads TGTGCCAGTAGTAAAAGCGGGGGGGCCCGAGCAGATACGCAGTATTTT.

The V gene is TRBV6-5, the J gene TRBJ1-4, with TRBD1 as a possible D gene (6 bases). Germline V CDR1 and CDR2: MNHEY, SVGAGI. This CDR3 region has 14 residues. The V and J ends lost 4 bases and 5 bases respectively, with 11 bases between them. The CDR3 reads CASSSTGLNEKLFF. In nucleotides, the CDR3 is TGTGCCAGCAGTTCGACAGGATTAAATGAAAAACTGTTTTTT.

This clonotype was seen only a few times. The chain links TRBV7-9 to TRBJ2-5, with D unclear. Germline values: CDR1 SEHNR, CDR2 FQNEAQ (reference sequence). Trimming shortened V by 5 bases and J by 4 bases, and 14 bases separated the two germline ends. This CDR3 is 14 amino acids long. The DNA of the CDR3 is TGTGCCAGCAGCCCTAGGATTGGGGTAGAGACCCAGTACTTC. Translation: CASSPRIGVETQYF.

The rearrangement joins TRBV15 to TRBJ2-5, with TRBD2 as a possible D gene (5 bases). V lost 4 bases to trimming and J lost 4 bases, with 19 bases between them. The germline CDR1 and CDR2 sequences are LNHNV and YYDKDF (reference sequence). This CDR3 has 16 residues. DNA for the CDR3: TGTGCCACCAGCAAATCCCCCCACAGCGGAGGAGAGACCCAGTACTTC. Translating gives CATSKSPHSGGETQYF.

This clonotype was picked up a small number of times. The rearrangement links TRBV27 to TRBJ2-7; the D gene is possibly TRBD1 (5 bases). CDR3 length: 13 residues. The germline CDR1 and CDR2 sequences are MNHEY and SMNVEV (reference sequence). The V end lost 3 bases, the J end lost 6 bases, and 12 bases lay between the germline ends. CDR3 nucleotides: TGTGCCAGCAGTTTCGATCAGGGCTCCGAGCAGTACTTC. Its translation: CASSFDQGSEQYF.

Notes on this clonotype: One end of the junction varies from germline; a read error may be responsible. The V gene is TRBV4-1, the J gene TRBJ1-2; 9 positions agree with TRBD1. The CDR3 is made up of 15 amino acids. The germline V gene encodes CDR1 MGHRA and CDR2 YSYEKL. In DNA, the CDR3 is TGTGCCAGCAGCCCCAGGGACAGGGCCCTCTATGGCTACACCTTC. This sequence encodes CASSPRDRALYGYTF.

V gene TRBV2 combines with J gene TRBJ1-6; D ambiguous. The CDR3 is 15 residues long. Deletions cut 8 bases from V and 9 bases from J, with 20 bases between. CDR1 SNHLY and CDR2 FYNNEI come from the germline V gene. CDR3 bases: TGTGCCAGCTACTCCTCTCTACTACGGACTTCACCCCTCCACTTT. Its translation: CASYSSLLRTSPLHF.

CDR3 nucleotide sequence: TGTGCCAGCAGTTCGGTCCCTGAATCACCCCTCCACTTT. This translates into CASSSVPESPLHF. This chain uses TRBV7-2 with TRBJ1-6; the D is unclear. Germline CDR1 is SGHTA and CDR2 is FQGNSA. CDR3 size: 13 residues. Trimming removed 6 bases from V and 10 bases from J, with 13 bases in between.

The chain carries TRBV30 and TRBJ2-1; 10 nucleotides line up with TRBD2. Germline loops: CDR1 GTSNPN, CDR2 SVGIG (reference sequence). The junction had 6 bases not matched to a gene; V was cut back by 8 bases and J by 5 bases. The CDR3 spans 13 residues. The CDR3 loop is CAALSGRHNEQFF. DNA of the CDR3: TGTGCCGCCCTTAGCGGGAGGCACAATGAGCAGTTCTTC.

This clonotype has more than one count but fewer than ten. The chain links TRBV4-2 to TRBJ2-1; tentatively, D is TRBD2 (5 bases). V was trimmed by 0 bases and J by 3 bases, leaving 12 bases between them. The CDR3 consists of 16 residues. CDR1 is LGHNA, CDR2 YNFKEQ, per germline. The CDR3 coding sequence is TGTGCCAGCAGCCAAGATTCACTAGAAAGCTACAATGAGCAGTTCTTC. It encodes CASSQDSLESYNEQFF.

There are a few counts of this clonotype. J is TRBJ1-5 and V is TRBV18; D may be TRBD1 (5 bases). CDR1 KGHSH and CDR2 LQKENI come from the germline V gene. The CDR3 is made up of 17 amino acids. Deletions cut 0 bases from V and 1 base from J, with 13 bases between. The CDR3 DNA reads TGTGCCAGCTCACCACCGGGGGGGGAAGGGAGCAATCAGCCCCAGCATTTT. Protein sequence: CASSPPGGEGSNQPQHF.

The V gene is TRBV27, the J gene TRBJ1-2, with a tentative D call TRBD1 (6 bases). V was clipped by 7 bases and J by 8 bases, with 20 bases between them. CDR3 length equals 14 residues. Germline V gives CDR1 MNHEY, CDR2 SMNVEV (reference sequence). The CDR3 DNA sequence: TGTGCCAGCACTTCTATCGGGGGGCGGGAAGGCTACACCTTC. Its translation: CASTSIGGREGYTF.

The J gene is TRBJ1-3, the V gene TRBV7-2, with a weak D call TRBD1 (6 bases). CDR1 SGHTA and CDR2 FQGNSA come from the germline V gene. The CDR3 runs 12 residues. The CDR3 loop is CAAGASGNTIYF. In DNA, the CDR3 is TGTGCAGCAGGGGCCTCTGGAAACACCATATATTTT.

About this clonotype: Mismatch with germline at one junction end may stem from a read error. The J gene is TRBJ2-3, the V gene TRBV12-3 or TRBV12-4; the match to TRBD2 covers 7 bases. The CDR3 sequence is 14 residues long. The CDR3 DNA sequence: TGTGTCAGCAGCCGAGGACTAGAAAAATATACGCAGTATTTT. This gives the protein CVSSRGLEKYTQYF.

The rearrangement joins TRBV6-6 to TRBJ1-1; 9 bases agree with TRBD1. The CDR3 extends over 14 amino acids. Germline V gene sequence: CDR1 MNHNY, CDR2 SVGAGI (reference sequence). V gave up 4 bases and J gave up 7 bases; unmatched junction bases: 7. Written as DNA, the CDR3 is TGTGCCAGCAGTTCCTTGGGACAGGGCATTGAAGCTTTCTTT. Its protein product is CASSSLGQGIEAFF.

This clonotype was detected a few times. The CDR3 DNA follows: TGTGCCACCCGGGACCTCCGGTCAGAGACCCAGTACTTC. This encodes CATRDLRSETQYF. The chain is built from TRBV27 and TRBJ2-5; the D call may be TRBD1 or TRBD2 (5 bases each). V lost 10 bases and J lost 4, with 16 bases in between. CDR1 is MNHEY and CDR2 is SMNVEV in the germline V gene (reference sequence). CDR3 length: 13 residues.

This clonotype appeared a single time. This chain links TRBV7-9 with TRBJ2-3; 9 bases align to TRBD1. Germline V lookup: CDR1 SEHNR, CDR2 FQNEAQ (reference sequence). The V and J ends lost 5 bases and 4 bases, in that order; junction bases with no gene match: 4. The CDR3 totals 14 residues. CDR3 in amino acids: CASSVTGGADTQYF. CDR3 bases: TGTGCCAGCAGCGTCACAGGGGGCGCAGATACGCAGTATTTT.

This clonotype has just a few counts. This rearrangement joins TRBV7-2 to TRBJ2-5; D gene ambiguous. V dropped 5 bases and J dropped 4 bases, with 5 bases sitting between them. Germline CDR1 reads SGHTA; CDR2 reads FQGNSA. The CDR3 is 11 residues long. Here the CDR3 DNA reads TGTGCCAGCAGCAACGGAGAGACCCAGTACTTC. Translation: CASSNGETQYF.

The sample holds a few counts of this clonotype. The chain links TRBV6-1 to TRBJ2-2; the D gene is possibly TRBD1 (5 bases). This CDR3 comprises 15 residues. Trimming cost V 6 bases and J 4 bases, with 15 bases left between them. In germline, CDR1 is MNHNS, CDR2 SASEGT. CDR3 bases: TGTGCCAGCAGCAACGGCCAGGGTCCCACCGGGGAGCTGTTTTTT. This translates into CASSNGQGPTGELFF.